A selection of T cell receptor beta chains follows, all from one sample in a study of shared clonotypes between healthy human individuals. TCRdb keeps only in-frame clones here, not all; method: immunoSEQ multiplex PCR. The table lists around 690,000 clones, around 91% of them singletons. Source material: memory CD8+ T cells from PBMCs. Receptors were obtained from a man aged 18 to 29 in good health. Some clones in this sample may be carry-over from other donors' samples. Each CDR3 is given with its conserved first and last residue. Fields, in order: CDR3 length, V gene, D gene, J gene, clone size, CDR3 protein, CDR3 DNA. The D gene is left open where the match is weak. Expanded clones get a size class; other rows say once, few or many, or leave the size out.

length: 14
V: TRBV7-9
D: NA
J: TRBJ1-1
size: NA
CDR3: CASSVGGRNTEAFF
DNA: TGTGCCAGCAGCGTGGGGGGGAGAAACACTGAAGCTTTCTTT

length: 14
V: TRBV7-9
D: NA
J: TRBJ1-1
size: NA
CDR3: CASSLTWKNTEAFF
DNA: TGTGCCAGCAGCTTAACATGGAAGAACACTGAAGCTTTCTTT

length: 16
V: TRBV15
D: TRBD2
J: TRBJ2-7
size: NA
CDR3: CATSRDLADPSYEQYF
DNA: TGTGCCACCAGCAGGGACCTAGCGGACCCGTCCTACGAGCAGTACTTC

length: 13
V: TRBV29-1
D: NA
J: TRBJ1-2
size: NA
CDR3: CSVTIGQSYGYTF
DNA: TGCAGCGTGACCATCGGACAGAGCTATGGCTACACCTTC

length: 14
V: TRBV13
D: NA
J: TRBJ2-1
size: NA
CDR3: CASSSPLSPGQQFF
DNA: TGTGCCAGCAGCTCCCCCCTCTCACCGGGACAGCAGTTCTTC

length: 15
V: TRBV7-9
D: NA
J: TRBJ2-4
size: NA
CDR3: CASSQHGLAKNIQYF
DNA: TGTGCCAGCAGCCAACATGGGCTAGCCAAAAACATTCAGTACTTC

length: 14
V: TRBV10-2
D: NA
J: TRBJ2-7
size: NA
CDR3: CASSRRTEIREQYF
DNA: TGCGCCAGCAGTCGTCGGACGGAAATACGAGAGCAGTACTTC

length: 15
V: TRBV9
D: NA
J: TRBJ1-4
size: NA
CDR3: CASSDDRGEYEKLFF
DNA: TGTGCCAGCAGCGATGACCGGGGGGAATATGAAAAACTGTTTTTT

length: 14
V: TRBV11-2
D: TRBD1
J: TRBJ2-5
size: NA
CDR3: CASSLGTGEETQYF
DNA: TGTGCCAGCAGCTTAGGGACAGGGGAAGAGACCCAGTACTTC

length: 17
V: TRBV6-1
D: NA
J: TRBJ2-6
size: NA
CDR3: CASRERTTPSGANVLTF
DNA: TGTGCCAGCAGAGAAAGGACTACTCCCTCTGGGGCCAACGTCCTGACTTTC

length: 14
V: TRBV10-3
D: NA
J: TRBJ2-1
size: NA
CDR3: CAISEEGRGDEQFF
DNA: TGTGCCATCAGTGAAGAGGGGCGGGGAGATGAGCAGTTCTTC

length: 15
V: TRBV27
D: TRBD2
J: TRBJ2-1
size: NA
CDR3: CASSLAGASYFEQFF
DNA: TGTGCCAGCAGTTTAGCGGGAGCCTCTTATTTTGAGCAGTTCTTC

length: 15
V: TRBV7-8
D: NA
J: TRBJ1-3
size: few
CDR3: CASSPAGTWGNTIYF
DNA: TGTGCCAGCAGCCCCGCTGGGACTTGGGGAAACACCATATATTTT

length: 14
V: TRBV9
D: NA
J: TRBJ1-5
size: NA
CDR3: CASSANGANQPQHF
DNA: TGTGCCAGCAGCGCGAATGGGGCCAATCAGCCCCAGCATTTT

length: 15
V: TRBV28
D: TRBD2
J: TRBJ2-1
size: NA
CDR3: CASSPGTSGIGEQFF
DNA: TGTGCCAGCAGTCCCGGGACTAGCGGGATTGGTGAGCAGTTCTTC

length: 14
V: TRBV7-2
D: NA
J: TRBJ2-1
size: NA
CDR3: CASSLGGLVNEQFF
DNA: TGTGCCAGCAGCTTAGGGGGGCTAGTGAATGAGCAGTTCTTC

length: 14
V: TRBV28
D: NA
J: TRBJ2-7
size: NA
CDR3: CASSGPGGVDEQYF
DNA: TGTGCCAGCAGTGGCCCGGGCGGGGTCGACGAGCAGTACTTC

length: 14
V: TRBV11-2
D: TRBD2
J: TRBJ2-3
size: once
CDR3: CASRTSGTGYTQYF
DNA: TGTGCCAGCAGGACTAGCGGCACGGGATATACGCAGTATTTT

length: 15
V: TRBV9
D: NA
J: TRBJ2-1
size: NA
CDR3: CASSSGTRIYNEQFF
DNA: TGTGCCAGCAGCTCCGGGACTCGAATCTACAATGAGCAGTTCTTC

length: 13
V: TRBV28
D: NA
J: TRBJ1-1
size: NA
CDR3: CASSFGRGTEAFF
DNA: TGTGCCAGCAGTTTCGGAAGGGGCACTGAAGCTTTCTTT

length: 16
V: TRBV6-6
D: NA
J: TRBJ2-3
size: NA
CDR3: CATTTSGGGPEDTQYF
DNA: TGTGCCACCACCACCTCAGGGGGAGGGCCAGAAGATACGCAGTATTTT

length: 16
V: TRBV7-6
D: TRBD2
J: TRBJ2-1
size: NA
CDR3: CASSLIAGASYNEQFF
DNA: TGTGCCAGCAGCTTAATCGCGGGAGCCTCCTACAATGAGCAGTTCTTC

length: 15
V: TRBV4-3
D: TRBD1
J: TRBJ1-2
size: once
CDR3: CASSQDQGAFYGYTF
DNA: TGCGCCAGCAGCCAAGATCAGGGGGCGTTTTATGGCTACACCTTC

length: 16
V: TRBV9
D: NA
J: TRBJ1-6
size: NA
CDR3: CASSPRAMRNDSPLHF
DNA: TGTGCCAGCAGCCCCCGGGCTATGAGGAACGATTCACCCCTCCACTTT

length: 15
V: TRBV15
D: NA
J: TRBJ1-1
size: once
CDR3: CATSRIQGLGTEAFF
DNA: TGTGCCACCAGCAGAATCCAGGGACTGGGCACTGAAGCTTTCTTT

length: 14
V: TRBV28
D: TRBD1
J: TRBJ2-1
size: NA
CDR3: CASIWTGGSNEQFF
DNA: TGTGCCAGCATTTGGACAGGGGGCTCGAATGAGCAGTTCTTC

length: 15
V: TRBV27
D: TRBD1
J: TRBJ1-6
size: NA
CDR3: CASSYGTGLRSPLHF
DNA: TGTGCCAGCAGTTACGGGACAGGGTTAAGGTCACCCCTCCACTTT

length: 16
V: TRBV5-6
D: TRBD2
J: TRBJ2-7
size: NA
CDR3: CASSLFSGRVAYEQYF
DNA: TGTGCCAGCAGCCTATTTAGCGGGAGGGTGGCTTACGAGCAGTACTTC

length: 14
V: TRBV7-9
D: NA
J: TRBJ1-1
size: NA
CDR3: CASSPAPRGAEAFF
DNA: TGTGCCAGCAGCCCGGCCCCCCGGGGGGCCGAAGCTTTCTTT

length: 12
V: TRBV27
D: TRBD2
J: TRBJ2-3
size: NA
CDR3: CASLAGPDTQYF
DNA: TGTGCCAGCCTAGCGGGCCCAGATACGCAGTATTTT

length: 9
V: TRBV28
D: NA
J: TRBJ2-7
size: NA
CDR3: CASGWEQYF
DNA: TGTGCCAGCGGTTGGGAGCAGTACTTC

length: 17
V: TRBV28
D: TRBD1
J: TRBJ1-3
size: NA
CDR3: CASSLGTGILGGNTIYF
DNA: TGTGCCAGCAGTTTAGGGACAGGCATATTAGGTGGAAACACCATATATTTT

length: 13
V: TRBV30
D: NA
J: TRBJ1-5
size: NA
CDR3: CAWNGGSNQPQHF
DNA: TGTGCCTGGAACGGGGGGAGCAATCAGCCCCAGCATTTT

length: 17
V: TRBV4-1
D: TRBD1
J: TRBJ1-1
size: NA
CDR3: CASRPQGQGWSGTEAFF
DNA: TGCGCCAGCAGACCCCAAGGACAGGGCTGGTCTGGCACTGAAGCTTTCTTT

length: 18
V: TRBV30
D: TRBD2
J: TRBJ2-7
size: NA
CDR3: CAWSISLPGLAGAGEQYF
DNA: TGTGCCTGGAGTATATCTTTACCCGGACTAGCGGGAGCCGGCGAGCAGTACTTC

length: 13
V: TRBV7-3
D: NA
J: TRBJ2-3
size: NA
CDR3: CASSPTLTDTQYF
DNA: TGTGCCAGCAGCCCTACCCTCACAGATACGCAGTATTTT

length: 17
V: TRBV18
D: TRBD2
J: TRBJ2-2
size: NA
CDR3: CASSPYTGGPNDGELFF
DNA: TGTGCCAGCTCACCATATACGGGAGGGCCGAACGACGGGGAGCTGTTTTTT

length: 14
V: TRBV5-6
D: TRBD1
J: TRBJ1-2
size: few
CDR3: CASSYRDRAIGHTF
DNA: TGTGCCAGCAGCTACCGGGACAGGGCCATAGGACACACCTTC

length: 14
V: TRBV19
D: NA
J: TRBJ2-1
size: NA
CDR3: CATNIQGPYNEQFF
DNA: TGTGCCACCAACATCCAGGGACCCTACAATGAGCAGTTCTTC

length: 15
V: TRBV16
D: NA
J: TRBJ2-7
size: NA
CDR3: CASSQSRGISYEQYF
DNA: TGTGCCAGCAGCCAATCGAGGGGGATCTCCTACGAGCAGTACTTC

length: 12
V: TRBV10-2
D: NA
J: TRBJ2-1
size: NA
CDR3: CASREIGAEVFF
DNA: TGCGCCAGCAGGGAAATTGGGGCGGAAGTGTTCTTC

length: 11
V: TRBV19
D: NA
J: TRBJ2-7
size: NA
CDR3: CASRDGYEQYF
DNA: TGTGCCAGTCGGGACGGCTACGAGCAGTACTTC

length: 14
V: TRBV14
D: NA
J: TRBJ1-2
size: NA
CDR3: CASSLAGPNYGYTF
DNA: TGTGCCAGCAGCCTAGCGGGACCTAACTATGGCTACACCTTC

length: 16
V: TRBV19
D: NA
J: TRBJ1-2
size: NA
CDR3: CASSIGHYETNYGYTF
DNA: TGTGCCAGTAGTATCGGGCATTATGAGACTAACTATGGCTACACCTTC

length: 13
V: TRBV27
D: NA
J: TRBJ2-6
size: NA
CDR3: CAIPSSGANVLTF
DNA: TGTGCCATCCCGAGCTCTGGGGCCAACGTCCTGACTTTC

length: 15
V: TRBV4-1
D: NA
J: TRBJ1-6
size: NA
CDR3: CASSQPGRNNSPLHF
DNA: TGCGCCAGCAGCCAACCGGGACGGAATAATTCACCCCTCCACTTT

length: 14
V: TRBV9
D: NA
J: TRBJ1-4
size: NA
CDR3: CASSGDPDNEKLFF
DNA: TGTGCCAGCAGTGGGGACCCGGACAATGAAAAACTGTTTTTT

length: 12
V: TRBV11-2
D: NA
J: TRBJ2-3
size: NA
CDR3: CASSRRADTQYF
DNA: TGTGCCAGCAGCCGGAGAGCGGATACGCAGTATTTT

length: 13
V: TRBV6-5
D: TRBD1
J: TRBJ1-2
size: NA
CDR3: CASSYTDRDGYTF
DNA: TGTGCCAGCAGTTACACCGACAGGGACGGCTACACCTTC

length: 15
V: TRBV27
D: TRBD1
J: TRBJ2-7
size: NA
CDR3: CASSLSRAGGGEQYF
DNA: TGTGCCAGCAGTTTATCGAGGGCAGGGGGCGGGGAGCAGTACTTC

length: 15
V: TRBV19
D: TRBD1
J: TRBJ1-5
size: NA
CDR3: CASSHRQGGNQPQHF
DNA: TGTGCCAGTAGCCATAGACAGGGAGGGAATCAGCCCCAGCATTTT

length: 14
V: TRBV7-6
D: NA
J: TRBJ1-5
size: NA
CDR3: CASSPGTGGLAQHF
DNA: TGTGCCAGCAGCCCCGGGACGGGCGGTCTAGCCCAGCATTTT

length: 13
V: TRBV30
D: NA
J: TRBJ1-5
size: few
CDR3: CAWTGSSNQPQHF
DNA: TGTGCCTGGACAGGGTCCAGCAATCAGCCCCAGCATTTT

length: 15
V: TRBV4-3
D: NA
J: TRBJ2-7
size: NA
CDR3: CASSRVLAALSEQYF
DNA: TGCGCCAGCAGCCGAGTACTAGCCGCTCTCTCCGAGCAGTACTTC

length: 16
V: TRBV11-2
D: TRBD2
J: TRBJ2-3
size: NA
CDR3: CASSLATGTISDTQYF
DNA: TGTGCCAGCAGCTTAGCTACCGGGACTATCTCGGATACGCAGTATTTT